These 6 T cell receptor beta chains were all obtained from the same sample, sequenced in a study of beta chain features in type 1 diabetes. Sequencing targeted expressed TCRB transcripts, as all isolated RNA had been reverse transcribed. The protocol was immunoSEQ multiplex PCR, while the TCRdb copy is restricted to in-frame clones and leaves out a portion. The data hold approximately 110,000 clones, with about 40% observed a single time. Material: stem cell memory CD4+ T cells from blood. The receptors were sampled from a woman aged 18-35 years in good health.

This clone was seen a few times. The chain recombines TRBV30 with TRBJ2-1, with 14 bases identical to TRBD2. This CDR3 comprises 12 residues. Germline V gene sequence: CDR1 GTSNPN, CDR2 SVGIG (reference sequence). V dropped 5 bases and J dropped 11; count of bases not matched to a gene: 2. The CDR3 here is CAWGLAGGKQFF. CDR3 nucleotides: TGTGCCTGGGGACTAGCGGGAGGAAAGCAGTTCTTC. Full variable domain (missing parts from reference TRBV30 and TRBJ2-1): SQTIHQWPATLVQPVGSPLSLECTVEGTSNPNLYWYRQAAGRGLQLLFYSVGIGQISSEVPQNLSASRPQDRQFILSSKKLLLSDSGFYLCAWGLAGGKQFFGPGTRLTVL.

This clone was found a few times. The chain couples TRBV5-1 to TRBJ1-1; D remains ambiguous. Trimming shortened V by 4 bases and J by 4 bases, and 8 bases separated the two germline ends. This CDR3 region has 12 residues. Germline CDR1 and CDR2: SGHRS and YFSETQ. CDR3 sequence (DNA): TGCGCCAGCAGCCTCCGGGGCACTGAAGCTTTCTTT. It is translated as CASSLRGTEAFF.

Comments on this clone: Other DNA sequences of this sample code for an identical CDR3. This chain uses TRBV4-1 with TRBJ2-7; 7 positions agree with TRBD1. The CDR3 length is 16 residues. V was clipped by 4 bases and J by 1 base; unmatched bases: 10. Germline CDR1 MGHRA, CDR2 YSYEKL. This CDR3 reads CASSRGQDRPSYEQYF. The CDR3 nucleotides are TGCGCCAGCAGCCGAGGACAGGACAGGCCGTCCTACGAGCAGTACTTC.

This clone was counted between two and nine times. This chain connects TRBV7-3 to TRBJ1-1, with 7 bases that match TRBD1. This CDR3 has 15 residues. V shed 3 bases and J 5 bases; nucleotides not matched to a gene: 9. Germline CDR1 is SGHTA and CDR2 is FQGTGA. Here the CDR3 DNA reads TGTGCCAGCAGCTTGTATCCGGGGACAGAAACTGAAGCTTTCTTT. Encoded protein: CASSLYPGTETEAFF.

V is TRBV9 and J is TRBJ2-2, with a tentative D call TRBD2 (5 bases). The CDR3 has 15 amino acids. Between the trimmed V and J ends, which lost 3 bases and 0 bases, there was a span of 9 bases. CDR1 SGDLS and CDR2 YYNGEE come from the germline V gene. The CDR3 loop reads CASSARTSNTGELFF. The CDR3 nucleotides read TGTGCCAGCAGCGCTAGGACTTCGAACACCGGGGAGCTGTTTTTT.

This clone occurred once. The rearrangement links TRBV28 to TRBJ2-3, with D possibly TRBD1 on 5 matching bases. Germline loops: CDR1 MDHEN, CDR2 SYDVKM. V lost 6 bases to trimming and J lost 0 bases, with 16 bases between them. The CDR3 runs to 16 residues. The CDR3 DNA follows: TGTGCCAGCAGCCGATTCCAGGGATATAGCACAGATACGCAGTATTTT. This encodes CASSRFQGYSTDTQYF.